This T cell receptor beta chain was identified in a study of blood T cell repertoires in COVID-19. About the research overall: The United States, Italy and Spain supplied acute and convalescent COVID-19 samples.

J was trimmed by 3 bases and V by 4 bases; bases with no gene match: 3. This CDR3 has 16 amino acids. Germline V gene data show CDR1 as SGHVS and CDR2 as FNYEAQ. The table came from immunoSEQ multiplex PCR; TCRdb's copy has only in-frame clones and leaves some out. The table includes about 14,000 clones, 73% detected once. This receptor was taken from a man between 65 and 85 years old with acute or convalescent COVID-19. V is TRBV7-6 and J is TRBJ2-2; 12 bases are shared with TRBD1. The specimen was peripheral blood. The CDR3, as DNA: TGTGCCAGCAGCTACCGGGACAGGGGGCACACCGGGGAGCTGTTTTTT. Translating it yields CASSYRDRGHTGELFF.